The clone carrying this TCR beta chain was seen more than once but under ten times. The antigen remains undetermined. Germline V lookup: CDR1 SGHTA, CDR2 FQGTGA. Trimming removed 6 bases from V and 9 bases from J; junction bases left unmatched: 23. The CDR3 has 19 amino acids. TCRdb fed the reads into MiXCR, producing one record per CDR3 protein. The table records 350,000 to 450,000 distinct CDR3 sequences, roughly 20% of them present only once. This entry comes from a study of T cell repertoires in cytomegalovirus infection. About the research overall: Public TCR beta signatures were indicative of both CMV infection and a matching HLA type. Study-wide findings and caveats: Of the TCR beta families, the public ones yielded a cumulative frequency that identified carriers of CMV plus the relevant HLA. It was HLA-C-restricted CMV-specific TCR beta clonotypes that dominated the response ex vivo.

The chain combines TRBV7-3 with TRBJ2-1, with TRBD2 identical over 10 bases. Sequencing was performed on PBMCs. This TCR derives from a human donor in good health (CMV status not recorded). Some clones in this sample may be carry-over from other donors' samples. The CDR3 loop reads CASSIDGPLAGARGIEQFF. As DNA, the CDR3 is TGTGCCAGCAGTATCGACGGCCCCCTAGCGGGGGCTCGAGGTATTGAGCAGTTCTTC.